This T cell receptor (beta chain) was sequenced for a study of cytomegalovirus exposure and HLA in healthy donors. Study details: A previous analysis identified approximately 110 million unique TCR beta sequences derived from roughly 180 million T cells. The study, taken as a whole, reports: Per a later analysis, HLA-associated TCR beta chains showed more clonal expansion than other, equally common TCR beta chains. The authors later found TCR association rates varying by HLA locus, with DRB1 most and HLA-C fewest.

The V and J ends lost 5 bases and 10 bases, in that order; junction bases with no gene match: 7. Germline CDR1 reads MNHEY; CDR2 reads SVGAGI. The CDR3 consists of 12 residues. The primer mix had 60 Vbeta and 13 Jbeta primers. The table came from immunoSEQ multiplex PCR; TCRdb's copy has only in-frame clones and leaves some out. The data contain roughly 150,000 clones, over 70% of them singletons. With regard to this clone: The antigen is not known.

The source material was PBMCs. This TCR was sampled from a man younger than 45 in good health and CMV-seropositive. This sequence joins TRBV6-5 and TRBJ1-1; 7 bases line up with TRBD1. CDR3 nucleotide sequence: TGTGCCAGCAGTGTCCCGGGACAGCGAGCTTTCTTT. Encoded protein: CASSVPGQRAFF.